Below, 5 T cell receptor beta chains from the same sample are listed, as sequenced in a study of shared clonotypes between healthy human individuals. It was CD45RO-negative cells, positively selected for CCR7, that made up naive CD8 cells, with terminally differentiated effector memory CD45RA+ cells excluded. Some clones are missing from TCRdb's copy, which holds only in-frame ones; the method was immunoSEQ multiplex PCR. This table has over 2 million clones, roughly 94% appearing once. Material: naive CD8+ T cells sorted from blood. Receptors originate from a man younger than 30 in good health.

The genes are TRBV13 and TRBJ2-5, with 9 bases fitting TRBD2. The CDR3 consists of 19 residues. From germline, CDR1 is PRHDT and CDR2 FYEKMQ (reference sequence). With V trimmed by 0 bases and J by 4 bases, 15 bases remained unmatched. The CDR3, as DNA: TGTGCCAGCAGCTTAGGCCGGGCGGGAGGGAACCCTTCCCGAGAGACCCAGTACTTC. This encodes CASSLGRAGGNPSRETQYF.

This chain joins TRBV7-9 and TRBJ1-1, with D possibly TRBD1 on 5 matching bases. There are 15 residues in the CDR3. V lost 7 bases to trimming and J lost 4 bases, with 19 bases between them. CDR1 is SEHNR and CDR2 is FQNEAQ in the germline V gene (reference sequence). The CDR3 here is CASIALDRPGTEAFF. CDR3 nucleotide sequence: TGTGCCAGCATCGCTCTCGACAGACCAGGCACTGAAGCTTTCTTT.

The CDR3 reads CASSQPMGVGLQETQYF. CDR3 DNA sequence: TGCGCCAGCAGCCAACCAATGGGGGTGGGTCTGCAAGAGACCCAGTACTTC. The chain recombines TRBV4-1 with TRBJ2-5, with D perhaps assigned TRBD1 or TRBD2 (5 bases each). The CDR3 is 17 residues long. The V gene's germline CDR1 is MGHRA and CDR2 YSYEKL. Between the trimmed V and J ends, which lost 2 bases and 2 bases, there was a span of 18 bases.

The chain has TRBV7-8 and TRBJ2-1; D possibly corresponds to TRBD2 (6 bases). The V end lost 4 bases, the J end lost 8 bases, and 15 bases lay between the germline ends. Germline CDR1 and CDR2: SGHVS and FQNEAQ. CDR3 length: 14 residues. CDR3 DNA: TGTGCCAGCAGCTACGAGAGTTGGGACTATGAGCAGTTCTTC. Its translation: CASSYESWDYEQFF. The full variable domain, in which reference TRBV7-8 and TRBJ2-1 provide the parts outside the CDR3, is GAGVSQSPRYKVAKRGQDVALRCDPISGHVSLFWYQQALGQGPEFLTYFQNEAQLDKSGLPSDRFFAERPEGSVSTLKIQRTQQEDSAVYLCASSYESWDYEQFFGPGTRLTVL.

The chain joins TRBV5-5 to TRBJ2-1; the D is unclear. CDR3 length: 14 amino acids. Germline V gene lookup returns CDR1 SGHKS and CDR2 YYEKEE (reference sequence). With 3 bases removed from V and 8 bases from J, the gap between germline ends came to 15 bases. The CDR3 nucleotides are TGTGCCAGCAGCTCCCATCGGAGCTGGGATGAGCAGTTCTTC. It translates to CASSSHRSWDEQFF. The full variable domain, rest sourced from reference TRBV5-5 and TRBJ2-1, is DAGVTQSPTHLIKTRGQQVTLRCSPISGHKSVSWYQQVLGQGPQFIFQYYEKEERGRGNFPDRFSARQFPNYSSELNVNALLLGDSALYLCASSSHRSWDEQFFGPGTRLTVL.